The T cell receptor beta chain described here comes from a study of shared clonotypes between healthy human individuals. Sequenced by immunoSEQ multiplex PCR; TCRdb stores in-frame clones only, minus some. The repertoire holds approximately 1,500,000 clones, approximately 98% seen once, with about 0.4% in the top ten. Germline values: CDR1 LNHDA, CDR2 SQIVND (reference sequence). The CDR3 runs to 13 residues. V lost 10 bases, J lost 5 bases, and 16 bases lay in between. Sequencing was done on a sample of naive CD4+ T cells sorted from blood. Specified subset: CD45RA+ positively selected. This chain joins TRBV19 and TRBJ2-3, with D tentatively TRBD1 (6 bases). The clonotype comes from a man aged 25-45 years in good health. For the CDR3, the DNA is TGTGCCACCGTACAGGGCCTGGGAGATACGCAGTATTTT. It specifies CATVQGLGDTQYF.